Presented here are 23 T cell receptor beta chains from one specimen sequenced in a study of cytomegalovirus exposure and HLA in healthy donors. PCR primers comprised 60 Vbeta and 13 Jbeta primers. TCRdb keeps only in-frame clones here, not all; method: immunoSEQ multiplex PCR. The sample has about 110,000 clones, around 70% seen once. Sequenced material: PBMCs. The receptor set was obtained from a woman aged 70-85 years in good health and CMV-seropositive.

The chain joins TRBV5-1 to TRBJ1-1; D not certain. V was shortened by 0 bases and J by 0 bases, with 9 bases between the two germline ends. The CDR3 runs 15 residues. Germline assignment: CDR1 SGHRS and CDR2 YFSETQ. The CDR3 reads CASSLGSGMNTEAFF. CDR3 nucleotides: TGCGCCAGCAGCTTGGGGTCAGGAATGAACACTGAAGCTTTCTTT.

The genes are TRBV10-3 and TRBJ1-1; D perhaps matches TRBD1 (6 bases). The CDR3 length is 14 residues. The V gene lost 2 bases and the J gene lost 4 bases, with 11 bases spanning the gap. Germline V gene lookup returns CDR1 ENHRY and CDR2 SYGVKD. The CDR3 DNA reads TGTGCCATCAGTGAGGTTCCAGGGGCCACTGAAGCTTTCTTT. This gives the protein CAISEVPGATEAFF.

This chain uses TRBV2 with TRBJ2-7, with D tentatively TRBD1 (6 bases). Germline CDR1 reads SNHLY; CDR2 reads FYNNEI. The V and J ends lost 2 bases and 0 bases respectively, with 11 bases between them. The CDR3 has 15 amino acids. The CDR3 sequence: CASSESQGSSYEQYF. CDR3 sequence (DNA): TGTGCCAGCAGTGAAAGTCAGGGGAGCTCCTACGAGCAGTACTTC.

The chain has TRBV5-1 and TRBJ2-1; 11 nucleotides agree with TRBD2. Losses at the gene ends were 4 bases for V and 7 bases for J; bases not matched to a gene: 16. CDR3 length equals 18 residues. From germline, CDR1 is SGHRS and CDR2 YFSETQ. This CDR3 is CASSELAGAQGVGNEQFF. For the CDR3, the DNA is TGCGCCAGCAGCGAACTAGCGGGGGCGCAAGGGGTTGGGAATGAGCAGTTCTTC.

This clone was seen only once. The genes are TRBV27 and TRBJ1-2; D gene ambiguous. CDR1 and CDR2 (germline): MNHEY, SMNVEV (reference sequence). Trimming shortened V by 3 bases and J by 1 base, and 6 bases separated the two germline ends. This CDR3 comprises 13 residues. CDR3 amino acids: CASSLRDNYGYTF. The CDR3 coding sequence is TGTGCCAGCAGTTTGCGGGATAACTATGGCTACACCTTC.

This clone was detected a few times. This rearrangement joins TRBV7-2 to TRBJ1-1; 8 positions agree with TRBD1. V shed 4 bases, J shed 1 base, and the junction held 5 bases outside the gene matches. This CDR3 contains 15 residues. CDR1 is SGHTA, CDR2 FQGNSA, per germline. The CDR3 region has the DNA TGTGCCAGCAGCTATTCCGGGACAGGGAACACTGAAGCTTTCTTT. Amino acids: CASSYSGTGNTEAFF.

This clone turned up a few times. CDR3 region: CASGAGGPTDTQYF. The CDR3 nucleotides read TGTGCCAGCGGGGCAGGGGGGCCCACAGATACGCAGTATTTT. The chain has TRBV9 and TRBJ2-3; maybe TRBD1 (7 bases). CDR1 SGDLS and CDR2 YYNGEE come from the germline V gene. The CDR3 has 14 amino acids. V was shortened by 7 bases and J by 2 bases, with 14 bases between the two germline ends.

The V and J genes are TRBV19 and TRBJ1-6; D possibly corresponds to TRBD1 (6 bases). Trimming pared 5 bases from V and 12 bases from J, leaving 14 bases between. This CDR3 spans 13 amino acids. Germline V gives CDR1 LNHDA, CDR2 SQIVND (reference sequence). CDR3: CASSVQGMGPLHF. CDR3 DNA sequence: TGTGCCAGTAGTGTACAGGGAATGGGACCCCTCCACTTT.

The rearrangement joins TRBV5-1 to TRBJ1-1, with 7 bases identical to TRBD1. The trim removed 2 bases at V and 3 bases at J, leaving 1 base unmatched. Germline assignment: CDR1 SGHRS and CDR2 YFSETQ. The CDR3 loop spans 13 amino acids. In DNA form, the CDR3 reads TGCGCCAGCAGCTTTCAGGGGGACACTGAAGCTTTCTTT. Translated: CASSFQGDTEAFF.

J is TRBJ2-3 and V is TRBV5-1; 11 bases line up with TRBD2. With 3 bases clipped from V and 3 bases from J, the junction kept 6 bases outside the gene matches. The CDR3 totals 16 residues. CDR1 and CDR2 (germline): SGHRS, YFSETQ. CDR3 loop: CASSSETSGETDTQYF. The DNA for the CDR3 is TGCGCCAGCAGCTCTGAGACTAGCGGGGAAACAGATACGCAGTATTTT.

The V gene is TRBV6-5, the J gene TRBJ2-1; maybe TRBD2 (5 bases). Trimming shortened V by 0 bases and J by 5 bases, and 11 bases separated the two germline ends. Germline assignment: CDR1 MNHEY and CDR2 SVGAGI. This CDR3 spans 15 amino acids. Here the CDR3 DNA reads TGTGCCAGCAGTTACTCGTCGAGCGGCCACAATGAGCAGTTCTTC. It specifies CASSYSSSGHNEQFF.

The chain employs TRBV6-1 and TRBJ2-1; D gene uncertain. The germline V gene encodes CDR1 MNHNS and CDR2 SASEGT. V was shortened by 4 bases and J by 0 bases, with 10 bases between the two germline ends. This CDR3 has 15 residues. CDR3 DNA sequence: TGTGCCAGCAGTGGACTTCTTAGCTCCTACAATGAGCAGTTCTTC. The encoded protein is CASSGLLSSYNEQFF.

The gene calls are TRBV25-1 and TRBJ2-1; weak D call: TRBD2 (7 bases). Deletions cut 6 bases from V and 12 bases from J, with 21 bases between. Germline V gene data show CDR1 as MGHDK and CDR2 as SYGVNS. This CDR3 comprises 14 residues. In DNA form, the CDR3 reads TGTGCCAGCAGGGGCGGGGGCCCCCCAGCCGTGCAGTTCTTC. Its translation: CASRGGGPPAVQFF.

This clone was seen only once. The rearrangement uses TRBV4-1 and TRBJ2-1; 13 bases match TRBD2. The CDR3 runs to 20 residues. V lost 4 bases and J lost 0; bases outside the gene matches: 12. Germline CDR1 MGHRA, CDR2 YSYEKL. The CDR3 spells CASSRQAVGLAGDSYNEQFF. DNA of the CDR3: TGCGCCAGCAGCCGACAGGCTGTAGGACTAGCGGGGGACTCCTACAATGAGCAGTTCTTC.

This clone was seen only a few times. The chain has TRBV15 and TRBJ2-5; 14 positions agree with TRBD2. Unmatched junction bases numbered 5, after V lost 1 base and J lost 4 bases. Germline-derived CDR1 and CDR2 are LNHNV and YYDKDF (reference sequence). The CDR3 contains 17 residues. CDR3 bases: TGTGCCACCAGCAGAGGACTAGCGGGGGGGCCGCGAGAGACCCAGTACTTC. Translation: CATSRGLAGGPRETQYF.

This chain connects TRBV7-2 to TRBJ2-5, with TRBD2 identical over 8 bases. Germline V lookup: CDR1 SGHTA, CDR2 FQGNSA. The CDR3 runs 19 residues. V lost 2 bases and J lost 1; bases outside the gene matches: 15. The chain's CDR3 is CASSLIFGWSGGPQETQYF. The CDR3 DNA sequence: TGTGCCAGCAGCTTAATCTTCGGGTGGAGCGGGGGTCCCCAAGAGACCCAGTACTTC.

The V call is TRBV6-1, the J call TRBJ1-5; 8 nucleotides line up with TRBD1. CDR1 and CDR2 (germline): MNHNS, SASEGT. V was clipped by 6 bases and J by 5 bases; unmatched bases: 6. The CDR3 sequence is 14 residues long. The DNA of the CDR3 is TGTGCCAGCAGAGAAACAGGGGGTTATCAGCCCCAGCATTTT. Amino acid sequence: CASRETGGYQPQHF.

In this sample, this clone turned up a few times. The chain employs TRBV2 and TRBJ2-7, with TRBD1 matching over 8 bases. Germline CDR1 SNHLY, CDR2 FYNNEI. The length of the CDR3 is 15 residues. The V and J ends lost 4 bases and 0 bases, in that order; junction bases with no gene match: 5. DNA for the CDR3: TGTGCCAGCAGTGTACAGGGGGTCGCCTCCTACGAGCAGTACTTC. This gives the protein CASSVQGVASYEQYF.

This rearrangement joins TRBV6-4 to TRBJ2-2; no clear D. The CDR3 runs 13 residues. The germline CDR1 and CDR2 sequences are MRHNA and SNTAGT. Deletions cut 4 bases from V and 6 bases from J, with 9 bases between. CDR3 residues: CASSVSSSGELFF. The CDR3 DNA reads as TGTGCCAGCAGTGTCTCATCCTCCGGGGAGCTGTTTTTT.

In the case of this clone: This CDR3 is also generated by other DNA sequences in the sample. V and J are TRBV30 and TRBJ2-2; D is uncertain. Germline values: CDR1 GTSNPN, CDR2 SVGIG (reference sequence). Trimming cost V 0 bases and J 7 bases, with 6 bases left between them. This CDR3 is built from 12 residues. CDR3 nucleotide sequence: TGTGCCTGGAGTGTACGGGTCGGGGAGCTGTTTTTT. Its translation: CAWSVRVGELFF.

This sequence joins TRBV11-2 and TRBJ2-4; 12 bases align to TRBD1. The CDR3 is made up of 15 amino acids. Trimming at V came to 4 bases and at J to 9 bases, leaving 7 bases not matched to a gene. Per the germline V gene, CDR1 is SGHAT and CDR2 is FQNNGV. CDR3 residues: CASSSPGTGGSIQYF. For the CDR3, the DNA is TGTGCCAGCAGCTCCCCCGGGACAGGGGGCAGCATTCAGTACTTC.

This chain joins TRBV7-3 and TRBJ1-6; 7 bases match TRBD1. Losses at the gene ends were 2 bases for V and 9 bases for J; bases not matched to a gene: 7. The CDR3 consists of 15 residues. Germline V CDR1 and CDR2: SGHTA, FQGTGA. The CDR3 loop is CASSLAQGVGSPLHF. The DNA of the CDR3 is TGTGCCAGCAGCTTAGCTCAGGGGGTGGGTTCACCCCTCCACTTT.

This clone has only a few counts. In the same sample, other DNA sequences code for this CDR3. The chain links TRBV6-5 to TRBJ2-1; a weak D match, TRBD2 (6 bases). This CDR3 is built from 11 residues. Trimming removed 6 bases at V and 7 bases at J, with 7 bases between. Germline CDR1 reads MNHEY; CDR2 reads SVGAGI. The CDR3 DNA is TGTGCCAGCAGCCGGGGGAATGAGCAGTTCTTC. This encodes CASSRGNEQFF.